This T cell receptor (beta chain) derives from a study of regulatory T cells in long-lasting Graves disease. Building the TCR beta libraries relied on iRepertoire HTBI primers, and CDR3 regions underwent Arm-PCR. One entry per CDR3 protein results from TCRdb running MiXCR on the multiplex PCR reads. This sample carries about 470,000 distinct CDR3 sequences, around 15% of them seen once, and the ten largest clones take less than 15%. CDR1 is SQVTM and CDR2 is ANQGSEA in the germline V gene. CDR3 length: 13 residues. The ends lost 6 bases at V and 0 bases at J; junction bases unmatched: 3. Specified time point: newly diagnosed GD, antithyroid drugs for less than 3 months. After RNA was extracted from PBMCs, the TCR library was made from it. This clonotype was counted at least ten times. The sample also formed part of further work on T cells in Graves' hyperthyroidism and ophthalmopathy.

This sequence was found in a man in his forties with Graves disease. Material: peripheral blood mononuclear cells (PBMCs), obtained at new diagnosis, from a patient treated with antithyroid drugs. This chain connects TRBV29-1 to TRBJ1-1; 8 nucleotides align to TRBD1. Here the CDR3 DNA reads TGCAGCGTCCTGACAGGGGTGAACACTGAAGCTTTCTTT. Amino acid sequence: CSVLTGVNTEAFF.